This paragraph reports one TCR beta chain. J was trimmed by 6 bases and V by 9 bases; bases with no gene match: 5. CDR1 and CDR2 (germline): MNHEY, SVGAGI. The CDR3 extends over 13 amino acids. The record originates from a study of blood T cell repertoires in COVID-19. In the study overall: Both acute and convalescent COVID-19 samples were obtained from the United States, Italy and Spain. Sources were T cells, B-cell-depleted T cells, or PBMCs; the material itself was cDNA or gDNA.

Original analysis: From reference gene primer amplification, estimates of nucleated cell counts were derived. Clones were sequenced by immunoSEQ multiplex PCR, and TCRdb holds only the in-frame ones, with some missing. V, J and clone size derive from that table, while D and trimming were established from the DNA sequence. The data hold a few hundred thousand clones, with about nine tenths observed a single time. The sample consisted of peripheral blood. The origin of this receptor is a man aged 18 to 30 with active or convalescent COVID-19. V and J are TRBV6-5 and TRBJ1-5; 10 nucleotides match TRBD1. In nucleotides, the CDR3 is TGTGCCAGTAGACAGGGGGCGGGTCAGCCCCAGCATTTT. Translating it yields CASRQGAGQPQHF.